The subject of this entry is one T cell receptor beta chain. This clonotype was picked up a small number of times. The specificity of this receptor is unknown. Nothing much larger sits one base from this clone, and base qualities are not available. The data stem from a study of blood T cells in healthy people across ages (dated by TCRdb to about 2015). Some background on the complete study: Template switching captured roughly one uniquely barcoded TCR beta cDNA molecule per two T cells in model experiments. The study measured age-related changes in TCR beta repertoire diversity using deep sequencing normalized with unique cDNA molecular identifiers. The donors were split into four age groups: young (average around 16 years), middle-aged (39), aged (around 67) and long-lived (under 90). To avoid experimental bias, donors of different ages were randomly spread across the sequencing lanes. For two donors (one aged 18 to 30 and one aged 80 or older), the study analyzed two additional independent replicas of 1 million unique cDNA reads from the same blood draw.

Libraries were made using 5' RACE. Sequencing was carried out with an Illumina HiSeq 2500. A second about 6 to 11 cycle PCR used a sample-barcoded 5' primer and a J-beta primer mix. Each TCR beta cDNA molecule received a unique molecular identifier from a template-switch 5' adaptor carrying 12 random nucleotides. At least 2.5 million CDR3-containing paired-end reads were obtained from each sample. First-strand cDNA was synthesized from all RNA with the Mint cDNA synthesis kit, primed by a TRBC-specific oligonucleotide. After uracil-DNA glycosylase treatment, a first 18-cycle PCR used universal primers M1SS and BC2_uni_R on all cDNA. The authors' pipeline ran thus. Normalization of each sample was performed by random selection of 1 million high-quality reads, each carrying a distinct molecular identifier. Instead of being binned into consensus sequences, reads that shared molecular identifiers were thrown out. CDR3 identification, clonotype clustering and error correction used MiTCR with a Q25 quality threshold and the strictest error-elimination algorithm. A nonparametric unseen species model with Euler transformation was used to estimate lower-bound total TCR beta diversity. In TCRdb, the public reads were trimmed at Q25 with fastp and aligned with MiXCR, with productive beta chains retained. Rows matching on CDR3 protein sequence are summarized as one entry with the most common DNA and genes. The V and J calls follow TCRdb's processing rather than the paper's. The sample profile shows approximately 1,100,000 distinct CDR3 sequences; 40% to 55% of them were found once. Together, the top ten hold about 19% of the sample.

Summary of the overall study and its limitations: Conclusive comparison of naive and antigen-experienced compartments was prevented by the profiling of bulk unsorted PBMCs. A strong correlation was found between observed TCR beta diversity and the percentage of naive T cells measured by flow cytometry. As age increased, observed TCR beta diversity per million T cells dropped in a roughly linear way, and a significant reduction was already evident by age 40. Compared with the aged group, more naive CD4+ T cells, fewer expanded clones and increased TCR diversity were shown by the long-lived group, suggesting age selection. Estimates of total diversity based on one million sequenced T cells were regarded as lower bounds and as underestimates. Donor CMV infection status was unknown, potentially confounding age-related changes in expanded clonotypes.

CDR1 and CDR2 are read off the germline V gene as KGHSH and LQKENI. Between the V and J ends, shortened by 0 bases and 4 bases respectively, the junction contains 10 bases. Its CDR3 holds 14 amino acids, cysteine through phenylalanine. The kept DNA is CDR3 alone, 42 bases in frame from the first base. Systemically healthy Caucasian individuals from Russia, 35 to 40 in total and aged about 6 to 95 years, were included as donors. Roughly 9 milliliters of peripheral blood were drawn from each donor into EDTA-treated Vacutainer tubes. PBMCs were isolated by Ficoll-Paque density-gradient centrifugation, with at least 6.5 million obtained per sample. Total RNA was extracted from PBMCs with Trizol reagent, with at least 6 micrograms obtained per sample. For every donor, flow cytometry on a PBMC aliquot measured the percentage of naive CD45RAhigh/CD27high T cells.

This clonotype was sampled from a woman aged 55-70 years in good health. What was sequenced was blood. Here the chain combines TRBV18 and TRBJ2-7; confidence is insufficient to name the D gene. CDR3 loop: CASSPPLVSYEQYF. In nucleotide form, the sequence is TGTGCCAGCTCACCACCCCTAGTTTCATACGAGCAGTACTTC. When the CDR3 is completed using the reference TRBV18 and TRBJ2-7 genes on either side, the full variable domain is NAGVMQNPRHLVRRRGQEARLRCSPMKGHSHVYWYRQLPEEGLKFMVYLQKENIIDESGMPKERFSAEFPKEGPSILRIQQVVRGDSAAYFCASSPPLVSYEQYFGPGTRLTVT.